This TCR beta chain was identified in a study of CD8+ T cells in alopecia areata. Study-wide background: Tofacitinib ran for 6 to 18 months before 6 months off drug. Study-wide findings and caveats: Lesional scalp exceeded normal scalp in clonality, especially in alopecia totalis/universalis.

TCR sequencing used cDNA made by reverse transcription of extracted RNA. The data were produced by immunoSEQ multiplex PCR, yet TCRdb's version contains in-frame clones alone and is incomplete. The repertoire holds about 130,000 clones, more than 40% seen once, with under 20% in the top ten. V trimming: 4 bases; J trimming: 5 bases; junction bases outside the gene matches: 8. Germline values: CDR1 GTSNPN, CDR2 SVGIG (reference sequence). This CDR3 spans 14 amino acids. Sampling of alopecia areata patients yielded lesional scalp punch biopsies as well as peripheral blood. This clone was seen a handful of times. The antigen remains unidentified.

Sequenced here: CD8+ T cells sorted from blood, sampled at week 0. This chain uses TRBV30 with TRBJ2-7; 10 bases align to TRBD1. The TCR sequence derives from a human donor with alopecia areata. The CDR3 loop is CAWTPGTGVHEQYF. The CDR3 DNA sequence: TGTGCCTGGACGCCCGGGACAGGGGTCCACGAGCAGTACTTC.